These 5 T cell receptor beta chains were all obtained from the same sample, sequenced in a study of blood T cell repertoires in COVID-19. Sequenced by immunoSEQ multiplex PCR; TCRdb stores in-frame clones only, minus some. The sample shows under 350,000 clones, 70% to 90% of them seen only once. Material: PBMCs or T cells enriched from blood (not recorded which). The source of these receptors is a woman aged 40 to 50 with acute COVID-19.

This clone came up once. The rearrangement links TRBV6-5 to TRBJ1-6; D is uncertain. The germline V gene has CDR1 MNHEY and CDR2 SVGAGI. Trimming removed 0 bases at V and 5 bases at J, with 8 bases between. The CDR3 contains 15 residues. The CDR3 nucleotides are TGTGCCAGCAGTTACTCGTGGCAGGATAATTCACCCCTCCACTTT. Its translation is CASSYSWQDNSPLHF.

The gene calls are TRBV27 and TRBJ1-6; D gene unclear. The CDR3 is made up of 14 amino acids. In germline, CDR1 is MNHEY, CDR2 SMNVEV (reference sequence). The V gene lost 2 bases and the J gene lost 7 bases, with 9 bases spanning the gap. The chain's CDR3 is CASSLGGRNSPLHF. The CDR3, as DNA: TGTGCCAGCAGTTTAGGAGGGAGGAATTCACCCCTCCACTTT.

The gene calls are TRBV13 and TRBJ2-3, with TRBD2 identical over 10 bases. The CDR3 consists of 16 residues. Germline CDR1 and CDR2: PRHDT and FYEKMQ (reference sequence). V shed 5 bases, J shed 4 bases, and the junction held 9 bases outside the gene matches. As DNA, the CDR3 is TGTGCCAGCAGCATCCGGGGGAGCGGGAGGGCAGATACGCAGTATTTT. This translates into CASSIRGSGRADTQYF.

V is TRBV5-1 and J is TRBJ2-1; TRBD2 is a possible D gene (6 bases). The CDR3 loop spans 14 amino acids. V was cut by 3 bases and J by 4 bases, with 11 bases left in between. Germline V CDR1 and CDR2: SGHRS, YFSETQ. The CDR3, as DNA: TGCGCCAGCAGCTACGGGAGCACATACAATGAGCAGTTCTTC. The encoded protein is CASSYGSTYNEQFF.

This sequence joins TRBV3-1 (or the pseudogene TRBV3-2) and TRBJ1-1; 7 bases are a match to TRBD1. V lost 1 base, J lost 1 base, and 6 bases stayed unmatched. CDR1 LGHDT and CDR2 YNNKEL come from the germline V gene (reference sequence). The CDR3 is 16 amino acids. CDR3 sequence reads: CASSQVLYRGNTEAFF. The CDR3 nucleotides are TGTGCCAGCAGCCAAGTCCTCTACAGGGGGAACACTGAAGCTTTCTTT.